Listed below are T cell receptor beta chains from one sample, sequenced in a study of blood T cells in healthy people across ages. TCRdb fed the 5' RACE reads into MiXCR, producing one record per CDR3 protein. The sample shows 1.8 million or so distinct CDR3 sequences, around 42% of them seen only once. The source material was blood. The receptors come from a human donor in good health. The CDR3 runs from the conserved cysteine through the conserved F or W. The D gene is left open where the match is weak. Clone size is not always given. Where it is, it says once, few, many or a class for expanded clones.

CDR3,DNA,J,size,V,D
CTSSDERNSPLHF,TGTACCAGCAGTGACGAACGGAATTCACCCCTCCACTTT,TRBJ1-6,-,TRBV6-1,-
CASSLATGEGYGYTF,TGTGCCAGCAGCTTAGCGACAGGGGAGGGCTATGGCTACACCTTC,TRBJ1-2,-,TRBV7-2,TRBD1
CASSSADGDYGYTF,TGTGCCAGCAGCTCGGCGGACGGTGACTATGGCTACACCTTC,TRBJ1-2,-,TRBV5-5,-
CASSPTWATNEKLFF,TGTGCCAGCTCACCGACCTGGGCAACTAATGAAAAACTGTTTTTT,TRBJ1-4,-,TRBV18,-
CASSASGEAYEQYF,TGTGCCAGCAGCGCGTCCGGAGAGGCTTACGAGCAGTACTTC,TRBJ2-7,-,TRBV9,-
CATSDSRGGSYNEQFF,TGTGCCACCAGTGATTCGCGGGGGGGCTCCTACAATGAGCAGTTCTTC,TRBJ2-1,-,TRBV24-1,TRBD2
CASSLGYRRRGAFF,TGTGCCAGCAGCTTAGGGTATAGGAGGAGGGGAGCTTTCTTT,TRBJ1-1,-,TRBV7-2,-
CASSFGYSVGSPLHF,TGTGCCAGCAGCTTTGGATATAGCGTCGGTTCACCCCTCCACTTT,TRBJ1-6,few,TRBV7-2,-
CTSSTRGTNEQFF,TGTACCAGCAGCACACGGGGCACAAATGAGCAGTTCTTC,TRBJ2-1,-,TRBV7-8,-
CASSGGEGRGNTIYF,TGTGCCAGCAGTGGGGGAGAGGGGAGAGGAAACACCATATATTTT,TRBJ1-3,-,TRBV2,-
CASCNGGDTETQYF,TGTGCCAGCTGCAACGGGGGGGATACGGAGACCCAGTACTTC,TRBJ2-5,-,TRBV11-2,TRBD2
CASGQGQIQETQYF,TGTGCCAGCGGACAAGGACAAATCCAAGAGACCCAGTACTTC,TRBJ2-5,once,TRBV9,-
CASSYELGDNEQFF,TGTGCCAGCAGCTATGAACTAGGGGACAATGAGCAGTTCTTC,TRBJ2-1,-,TRBV7-3,-
CASSVGSRQGGAFF,TGTGCCAGCAGTGTAGGCTCCCGACAGGGCGGAGCTTTCTTT,TRBJ1-1,-,TRBV6-2/TRBV6-3,TRBD1
CASSFPGQASYEQYF,TGTGCCAGCAGTTTCCCGGGACAGGCGTCCTACGAGCAGTACTTC,TRBJ2-7,-,TRBV12-3/TRBV12-4,TRBD1
CSARERTGAPEKLFF,TGCAGTGCTAGAGAGAGGACAGGGGCCCCCGAAAAACTGTTTTTT,TRBJ1-4,once,TRBV20-1,TRBD1
CASSGRMLTEAFF,TGTGCCAGCAGCGGGCGGATGTTGACTGAAGCTTTCTTT,TRBJ1-1,-,TRBV7-2,-
CASSPPTGGHSPLHF,TGTGCCAGCAGTCCCCCGACAGGGGGCCATTCACCCCTCCACTTT,TRBJ1-6,few,TRBV28,TRBD1
CSVGQGETEAFF,TGCAGCGTTGGACAGGGCGAAACTGAAGCTTTCTTT,TRBJ1-1,few,TRBV29-1,TRBD1
CASSPSVDSGGNEQFF,TGTGCCAGCTCACCAAGCGTGGACAGTGGAGGCAATGAGCAGTTCTTC,TRBJ2-1,few,TRBV18,-
CASSYPGTDTYEQYF,TGTGCCAGCAGCTATCCCGGGACAGATACCTACGAGCAGTACTTC,TRBJ2-7,-,TRBV6-2/TRBV6-3,TRBD1
CASSSAGGGHNQPQHF,TGTGCCAGCAGTTCGGCAGGGGGAGGACACAATCAGCCCCAGCATTTT,TRBJ1-5,few,TRBV28,TRBD1
CASSLGAGAANIQYF,TGTGCCAGCAGCTTAGGAGCAGGGGCAGCAAACATTCAGTACTTC,TRBJ2-4,many,TRBV7-9,-
CSASKSSYEQYF,TGCAGTGCTAGCAAGAGCTCCTACGAGCAGTACTTC,TRBJ2-7,-,TRBV20-1,-
CASRHSWREDAEYF,TGTGCCAGCAGACACAGCTGGAGGGAAGATGCGGAGTATTTT,TRBJ2-3,-,TRBV12-3/TRBV12-4,-
CASSAAGTGELFF,TGTGCCAGCAGCGCAGCAGGTACCGGGGAGCTGTTTTTT,TRBJ2-2,-,TRBV9,-
CASSLVPGGSFNEQFF,TGTGCCAGCAGTTTAGTACCAGGGGGTTCCTTCAATGAGCAGTTCTTC,TRBJ2-1,few,TRBV28,TRBD1
CASSRLPTSGGVNEQFF,TGTGCCAGCAGCAGACTACCGACTAGCGGGGGGGTCAATGAGCAGTTCTTC,TRBJ2-1,-,TRBV7-3,TRBD2
CASSESPGRVGTQYF,TGTGCCAGCAGTGAGTCACCTGGCAGGGTGGGGACCCAGTACTTC,TRBJ2-5,-,TRBV2,-
CSGGDNQPQHF,TGCAGCGGGGGAGATAATCAGCCCCAGCATTTT,TRBJ1-5,-,TRBV29-1,-
CASSLAPLSYEQYF,TGTGCCAGCAGCTTAGCCCCCCTCTCATACGAGCAGTACTTC,TRBJ2-7,few,TRBV7-8,-
CASRKRVGNRPQHF,TGTGCCAGCAGAAAGCGGGTGGGCAATCGGCCCCAGCATTTT,TRBJ1-5,-,TRBV6-2/TRBV6-3,-
CASSYRGYYGQYF,TGTGCCAGCAGTTACAGGGGCTACTACGGGCAGTACTTC,TRBJ2-7,few,TRBV12-3/TRBV12-4,TRBD1
CASSRDSYSTQYF,TGCGCCAGCAGCCGAGACAGTTATAGTACGCAGTATTTT,TRBJ2-3,few,TRBV4-3,-
CATSRRQGSNSPLHF,TGTGCCACCAGCCGCCGACAGGGGTCTAATTCACCCCTCCACTTT,TRBJ1-6,-,TRBV15,TRBD1
CATSRDLGTAPYEQYF,TGTGCCACCAGCAGAGATCTCGGGACAGCGCCCTACGAGCAGTACTTC,TRBJ2-7,-,TRBV15,TRBD1
CSASFWPANTEAFF,TGCAGTGCTAGCTTTTGGCCCGCGAACACTGAAGCTTTCTTT,TRBJ1-1,-,TRBV20-1,-
CASTSGQATGELFF,TGCGCCAGCACCTCGGGACAGGCCACCGGGGAGCTGTTTTTT,TRBJ2-2,-,TRBV5-1,TRBD1
CASSSFGSGANVLTF,TGTGCCAGCAGTTCCTTCGGGTCCGGGGCCAACGTCCTGACTTTC,TRBJ2-6,few,TRBV6-2/TRBV6-3,-
CASTRAFTDTQYF,TGTGCCAGCACCCGGGCCTTTACAGATACGCAGTATTTT,TRBJ2-3,few,TRBV7-2,-
CASSLSIYLRQGSYGYTF,TGTGCCAGCAGTTTAAGTATTTACCTAAGGCAGGGGAGCTATGGCTACACCTTC,TRBJ1-2,-,TRBV28,-
CASSLRRGRGFYNEQFF,TGTGCCAGCAGCTTACGAAGGGGCCGAGGATTCTACAATGAGCAGTTCTTC,TRBJ2-1,-,TRBV7-2,-
CASMPRGTYYGYTF,TGTGCCAGTATGCCCCGAGGGACATACTATGGCTACACCTTC,TRBJ1-2,-,TRBV19,-
CASSLLPGNEQFF,TGTGCCAGCAGTTTACTACCCGGAAATGAGCAGTTCTTC,TRBJ2-1,-,TRBV12-3/TRBV12-4,-
CSVDKPAGGIQETQYF,TGCAGCGTTGATAAGCCAGCGGGGGGAATCCAAGAGACCCAGTACTTC,TRBJ2-5,-,TRBV29-1,TRBD2
CASSLELRRGGTDTQYF,TGTGCCAGCAGCTTGGAGCTTAGACGGGGGGGGACAGATACGCAGTATTTT,TRBJ2-3,once,TRBV11-2,TRBD2
CSARAFVGDRGMNTEAFF,TGCAGTGCTAGGGCCTTCGTGGGGGACAGAGGTATGAACACTGAAGCTTTCTTT,TRBJ1-1,once,TRBV20-1,TRBD1
CSARAGVDTQYF,TGCAGTGCTAGAGCCGGCGTGGATACGCAGTATTTT,TRBJ2-3,-,TRBV20-1,-
CSVAPGGGYTF,TGCAGCGTTGCCCCGGGCGGGGGCTACACCTTC,TRBJ1-2,-,TRBV29-1,-
CASSVYMGDSQPQHF,TGTGCCAGCAGTGTTTATATGGGAGATTCTCAGCCCCAGCATTTT,TRBJ1-5,few,TRBV2,-
CASSLALSGYSNQPQHF,TGTGCCAGCAGCTTAGCGCTATCGGGTTATAGCAATCAGCCCCAGCATTTT,TRBJ1-5,-,TRBV7-9,-
CAISESMADNEQFF,TGTGCCATCAGTGAGTCGATGGCGGACAATGAGCAGTTCTTC,TRBJ2-1,few,TRBV10-3,-